This TCR beta chain was captured in a study of T cell responses to AZD1222 COVID-19 vaccine. Whole-study context: Pooling was applied to second doses at about 4 or about 12 weeks.

The V gene end was trimmed by 4 bases and the J gene end by 0 bases; junction bases not matched to a gene: 6. CDR1 and CDR2 (germline): SGHNT, YYREEE (reference sequence). CDR3 length: 16 residues. General study results and limits: Just a handful of people given AZD1222 tested seropositive at baseline.

Only a few counts were recorded for this clone. Its specificity is not known. TCRdb's table, derived via immunoSEQ multiplex PCR, lists solely in-frame clones and lacks some. The data hold 150,000 to 200,000 clones, with about 91% observed a single time. The sample was peripheral blood, taken on day 0 of AZD1222 vaccination. This sequence joins TRBV5-4 and TRBJ1-1, with 10 bases aligning to TRBD1. The TCR comes from an adult in good health. Here the CDR3 DNA reads TGTGCCAGCAGCCCTGGGACAGGGGCTATGAACACTGAAGCTTTCTTT. As protein: CASSPGTGAMNTEAFF.